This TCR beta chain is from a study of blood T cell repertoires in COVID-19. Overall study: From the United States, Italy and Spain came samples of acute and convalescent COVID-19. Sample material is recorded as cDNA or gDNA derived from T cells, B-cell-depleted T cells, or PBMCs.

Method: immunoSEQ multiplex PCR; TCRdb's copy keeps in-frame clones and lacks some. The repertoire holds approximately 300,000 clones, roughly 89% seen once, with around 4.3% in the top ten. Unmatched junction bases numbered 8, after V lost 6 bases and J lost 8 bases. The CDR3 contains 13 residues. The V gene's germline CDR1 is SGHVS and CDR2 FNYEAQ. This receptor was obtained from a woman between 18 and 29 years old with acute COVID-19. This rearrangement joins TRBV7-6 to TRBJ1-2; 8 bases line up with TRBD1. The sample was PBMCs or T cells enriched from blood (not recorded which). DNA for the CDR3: TGTGCCAGCAGACGACAGGGGACAGACGGCTACACCTTC. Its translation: CASRRQGTDGYTF.